This passage covers 20 T cell receptor beta chains from one sample sequenced in a study of OX40 agonist ivuxolimab in advanced cancers. The assay was immunoSEQ multiplex PCR, and TCRdb's table has in-frame clones only and misses some. This sample yields about 89,000 clones, of which nearly 90% are seen a single time; approximately 0.26% belongs to the top ten. Sequencing was performed on CD4+ or CD8+ T cells sorted from blood, taken in a trial of the OX40 agonist ivuxolimab. The receptors were sampled from an adult with an advanced solid tumor such as melanoma, head and neck, liver or kidney cancer.

Only one count was recorded for this clone. V gene TRBV5-5 combines with J gene TRBJ1-4; a weak D match, TRBD1 (6 bases). Germline loops: CDR1 SGHKS, CDR2 YYEKEE (reference sequence). The length of the CDR3 is 16 residues. Trimming removed 3 bases at V and 0 bases at J, with 12 bases between. The CDR3 region has the DNA TGTGCCAGCAGCTGGGCCGGGACAACAACTAATGAAAAACTGTTTTTT. This gives the protein CASSWAGTTTNEKLFF.

V and J are TRBV6-1 and TRBJ1-1; D remains ambiguous. Germline values: CDR1 MNHNS, CDR2 SASEGT. V was clipped by 6 bases and J by 3 bases, with 5 bases between them. CDR3 length: 11 amino acids. In DNA, the CDR3 is TGTGCCAGCAGATTTGACACTGAAGCTTTCTTT. Translating gives CASRFDTEAFF.

The gene calls are TRBV19 and TRBJ2-1, with D unresolved. The germline CDR1 and CDR2 sequences are LNHDA and SQIVND (reference sequence). Deletions cut 5 bases from V and 0 bases from J, with 14 bases between. CDR3 size: 16 residues. The CDR3 coding sequence is TGTGCCAGTAGTTCCTACAGCATTAGCTCCTACAATGAGCAGTTCTTC. Translating gives CASSSYSISSYNEQFF.

In its sample, this clone was seen once. The rearrangement links TRBV5-1 to TRBJ2-1, with TRBD2 matching 7 bases. CDR1 is SGHRS and CDR2 is YFSETQ in the germline V gene. V lost 6 bases to trimming and J lost 0 bases; unmatched junction nucleotides: 3. The CDR3 extends over 14 amino acids. CDR3 sequence reads: CASNREASYNEQFF. CDR3 in DNA: TGCGCCAGCAACCGGGAGGCCTCCTACAATGAGCAGTTCTTC. The variable domain in full, completed from reference TRBV5-1 and TRBJ2-1, reads KAGVTQTPRYLIKTRGQQVTLSCSPISGHRSVSWYQQTPGQGLQFLFEYFSETQRNKGNFPGRFSGRQFSNSRSEMNVSTLELGDSALYLCASNREASYNEQFFGPGTRLTVL.

This sequence joins TRBV5-6 and TRBJ1-2; TRBD1 matches at 9 bases. V lost 2 bases and J lost 7; bases outside the gene matches: 18. CDR1 and CDR2 from the germline V gene are SGHDT and YYEEEE. The length of the CDR3 is 18 residues. Here the CDR3 reads CASSFTGGAGPDYGGYTF. CDR3 nucleotide sequence: TGTGCCAGCAGCTTCACAGGGGGCGCCGGCCCCGACTATGGTGGCTACACCTTC.

V is TRBV7-2 and J is TRBJ1-2; the D is unclear. CDR1 SGHTA and CDR2 FQGNSA come from the germline V gene. V gave up 1 base and J gave up 5 bases, with 17 bases separating them. This CDR3 spans 16 amino acids. The CDR3 bases are TGTGCCAGCAGCTTAGGGGTGACGCGGGAGAGTTATGGCTACACCTTC. Translating it yields CASSLGVTRESYGYTF.

The chain uses TRBV5-4 and TRBJ2-3, with a tentative D call TRBD1 (5 bases). V lost 7 bases, J lost 4 bases, and 16 bases lay in between. Germline V gives CDR1 SGHNT, CDR2 YYREEE (reference sequence). The CDR3 sequence is 14 residues long. This CDR3 is CASFRGLFPDTQYF. CDR3 coding DNA: TGTGCCAGCTTTAGGGGCCTTTTCCCAGATACGCAGTATTTT.

The J gene is TRBJ1-3, the V gene TRBV21-1; the table assigns TRBD1, which was not confirmed against the DNA. TRBV21-1 is a listed pseudogene. CDR3 length: 16 amino acids. The CDR3 protein is CASTTIPGQKGNTIYF. CDR3 sequence (DNA): TGTGCCAGCACCACAATTCCCGGACAAAAAGGAAACACCATATATTTT.

The chain combines TRBV19 with TRBJ1-5, with 10 positions matching TRBD1. This CDR3 has 17 residues. Germline V gene lookup returns CDR1 LNHDA and CDR2 SQIVND (reference sequence). The junction had 11 bases not matched to a gene; V was cut back by 6 bases and J by 3 bases. The CDR3 protein is CASRKYRDRGNNQPQHF. In DNA, the CDR3 is TGTGCCAGTAGAAAATACCGGGACAGGGGAAACAATCAGCCCCAGCATTTT.

The V call is TRBV11-3, the J call TRBJ2-1; D is ambiguous. V lost 2 bases and J 9 bases, leaving 8 bases between the germline ends. Germline lookup yields CDR1 SGHNT and CDR2 YENEEA. The CDR3 contains 12 residues. The CDR3 nucleotides read TGTGCCAGCAGCTTATCAGCACGTGAGCAGTTCTTC. Its translation: CASSLSAREQFF. Supplemented by reference TRBV11-3 and TRBJ2-1, the full variable domain reads EAGVVQSPRYKIIEKKQPVAFWCNPISGHNTLYWYLQNLGQGPELLIRYENEEAVDDSQLPKDRFSAERLKGVDSTLKIQPAELGDSAVYLCASSLSAREQFFGPGTRLTVL.

J is TRBJ2-3 and V is TRBV4-1; no reliable D call. Germline values: CDR1 MGHRA, CDR2 YSYEKL. Trimming left V 1 base short and J 0 bases short, with 14 bases between. The CDR3 has 17 amino acids. This CDR3 reads CASSQGLDWLSTDTQYF. CDR3 DNA sequence: TGCGCCAGCAGCCAAGGTCTTGACTGGCTTAGCACAGATACGCAGTATTTT.

The rearrangement uses TRBV19 and TRBJ2-7; D ambiguous. This CDR3 contains 13 residues. V shed 5 bases and J shed 0 bases, with 8 bases lying between them. The germline CDR1 and CDR2 sequences are LNHDA and SQIVND (reference sequence). This chain's CDR3 is CASSRLSSYEQYF. The CDR3 DNA follows: TGTGCCAGTAGTCGGCTTAGCTCCTACGAGCAGTACTTC.

The V call is TRBV19, the J call TRBJ2-7; the D call may be TRBD1 or TRBD2 (5 bases each). Trimming removed 7 bases at V and 2 bases at J, with 18 bases between. This CDR3 has 15 amino acids. Germline CDR1 and CDR2: LNHDA and SQIVND (reference sequence). CDR3 amino acids: CASKGPGQGAYEQYF. CDR3 coding DNA: TGTGCCAGTAAGGGCCCCGGGCAGGGAGCCTACGAGCAGTACTTC.

CDR3 region: CASTGNNYGYTF. The CDR3 DNA follows: TGTGCCAGTACCGGGAATAACTATGGCTACACCTTC. This chain connects TRBV6-5 to TRBJ1-2; no clear D gene. Trimming removed 9 bases from V and 1 base from J, with 9 bases in between. The germline CDR1 and CDR2 sequences are MNHEY and SVGAGI. CDR3 length equals 12 residues.

The chain joins TRBV4-3 to TRBJ2-1; D is ambiguous. Germline CDR1 and CDR2: LGHNA and YSLEER. This CDR3 is built from 14 residues. V was pared by 1 base and J by 12 bases, with 16 bases between. The CDR3 here is CASSQVPVGGPQFF. Written as DNA, the CDR3 is TGCGCCAGCAGCCAAGTGCCTGTGGGTGGACCGCAGTTCTTC.

The chain uses TRBV6-5 and TRBJ2-2; TRBD1 might be the D (5 bases). The CDR3 sequence is 13 residues long. Per germline, CDR1 MNHEY and CDR2 SVGAGI. V was shortened by 6 bases and J by 3 bases, with 8 bases between the two germline ends. The CDR3 protein is CASSSRDTGELFF. DNA for the CDR3: TGTGCCAGCAGCTCCAGGGACACCGGGGAGCTGTTTTTT.

The rearrangement uses TRBV15 and TRBJ2-4, with D possibly TRBD2 on 7 matching bases. The length of the CDR3 is 17 residues. The germline V gene has CDR1 LNHNV and CDR2 YYDKDF (reference sequence). V was clipped by 0 bases and J by 6 bases, with 18 bases between them. CDR3 region: CATSRDPLFGGRNIQYF. CDR3 sequence (DNA): TGTGCCACCAGCAGAGATCCCCTCTTCGGGGGGCGAAACATTCAGTACTTC. The full variable domain, in which reference TRBV15 and TRBJ2-4 provide the parts outside the CDR3, is DAMVIQNPRYQVTQFGKPVTLSCSQTLNHNVMYWYQQKSSQAPKLLFHYYDKDFNNEADTPDNFQSRRPNTSFCFLDIRSPGLGDTAMYLCATSRDPLFGGRNIQYFGAGTRLSVL.

This chain connects TRBV18 to TRBJ2-5, with 7 bases identical to TRBD2. J was trimmed by 6 bases and V by 0 bases; bases with no gene match: 10. The CDR3 has 16 amino acids. Germline V gene sequence: CDR1 KGHSH, CDR2 LQKENI. CDR3 sequence: CASSPPGVNGGKTQYF. The CDR3 nucleotides read TGTGCCAGCTCACCACCCGGTGTTAACGGGGGGAAGACCCAGTACTTC.

CDR3 sequence: CASSQDRRGLDPYEQYF. CDR3 in DNA: TGTGCCAGCAGCCAAGATAGACGGGGACTGGATCCCTACGAGCAGTACTTC. The chain links TRBV14 to TRBJ2-7, with a weak D call TRBD2 (6 bases). Germline V CDR1 and CDR2: SGHDN, FVKESK. The CDR3 consists of 17 residues. Trimming left V 0 bases short and J 2 bases short, with 17 bases between. The full variable domain, rest sourced from reference TRBV14 and TRBJ2-7, is EAGVTQFPSHSVIEKGQTVTLRCDPISGHDNLYWYRRVMGKEIKFLLHFVKESKQDESGMPNNRFLAERTGGTYSTLKVQPAELEDSGVYFCASSQDRRGLDPYEQYFGPGTRLTVT.

CDR3 in amino acids: CASSYSRRGPYEQYF. In nucleotides, the CDR3 is TGTGCCAGCAGTTACTCGAGGAGGGGGCCCTACGAGCAGTACTTC. The J gene is TRBJ2-7, the V gene TRBV6-5, with D maybe TRBD1 (7 bases). Per germline, CDR1 MNHEY and CDR2 SVGAGI. Trimming took off 0 bases at V and 2 bases at J, with 11 bases between the two ends. The CDR3 sequence is 15 residues long.